This T cell receptor (beta chain) was observed in a study of blood T cell repertoires in COVID-19. The authors' processing: By means of reference gene primer amplification, nucleated cell counts were estimated. Sequencing was performed with immunoSEQ multiplex PCR; in TCRdb, only in-frame clones are kept and a portion is missing. V, J and clone size derive from that table, while D and trimming were established from the DNA sequence. The sample lists about 110,000 clones, around 82% occurring once. The sample was peripheral blood. The sequence came from a human donor in a cohort sampled during active or convalescent COVID-19.

CDR3 DNA: TGTGCCACCCACAACAGGGCGGCCTCCTACGAGCAGTACTTC. This translates into CATHNRAASYEQYF. The chain recombines TRBV19 with TRBJ2-7; perhaps TRBD1 as D (6 bases). V lost 10 bases and J lost 0, with 16 bases in between. From germline, CDR1 is LNHDA and CDR2 SQIVND (reference sequence). CDR3 length: 14 residues.